This TCR beta chain stems from a study of brain T cells in children with intractable seizures. Surgery cases with the highest brain T cell transcript signatures were chosen for sequencing. This clone has only one observation. Its antigen remains unidentified. Overall study results and limits: Absence of clones before surgery may stem from lower sequencing depth. Viral specificity was inferred only from CDR3 similarity; HCMV serostatus was unknown.

The J segment lost 8 bases and the V segment lost 3 bases, leaving 7 bases of the junction unmatched. Germline CDR1 is MDHEN and CDR2 is SYDVKM. The CDR3 consists of 15 residues. The repertoire was sequenced with immunoSEQ multiplex PCR; TCRdb's copy has only in-frame clones and lacks some. The data show about 120,000 clones, roughly 94% seen once. The gene calls are TRBV28 and TRBJ1-4; 9 bases line up with TRBD1. The receptor was isolated from a boy under two years old with hemimegalencephaly and intractable seizures. The sample in question was peripheral blood, obtained at surgery. CDR3 DNA: TGTGCCAGCAGTTTGGCGGGACAGGGTCGGGAAAAACTGTTTTTT. It encodes CASSLAGQGREKLFF.